The next 4 T cell receptor beta chains were all read from a single sample in a study of T cell repertoires in cytomegalovirus infection. TCRdb fed the reads into MiXCR, producing one record per CDR3 protein. Of around 490,000 distinct CDR3 sequences in the sample, about 26% were seen once. The sequenced sample was PBMCs. The receptors stem from a human donor in good health (CMV status not recorded). Some clones in this sample may be carry-over from other donors' samples.

Remarks on this clonotype: A much larger clone differs by one base, so this may be a read error. The chain links TRBV7-6 to TRBJ1-2; the match to TRBD1 covers 7 bases. Germline V gives CDR1 SGHVS, CDR2 FNYEAQ. J gave up 5 bases and V 6 bases, and 6 bases lay outside the gene matches. This CDR3 has 13 amino acids. The chain's CDR3 is CASRQTGNYGYTF. The CDR3 region has the DNA TGTGCCAGCAGGCAGACAGGGAATTATGGCTACACCTTC.

This clonotype was picked up a small number of times. The chain employs TRBV29-1 and TRBJ2-2; D call uncertain. Trimming stripped 4 bases from V and 2 bases from J, with 11 bases between. The germline CDR1 and CDR2 sequences are SQVTM and ANQGSEA. The CDR3 runs 14 residues. In DNA form, the CDR3 reads TGCAGCGTTGCGGCGAGGATTAACACCGGGGAGCTGTTTTTT. Protein sequence: CSVAARINTGELFF.

The chain carries TRBV7-9 and TRBJ1-2; TRBD1 is a possible D gene (6 bases). Trimming removed 5 bases from V and 6 bases from J, with 16 bases in between. This CDR3 contains 14 residues. Per the germline V gene, CDR1 is SEHNR and CDR2 is FQNEAQ (reference sequence). The CDR3 is CASSAPTGLDGYTF. CDR3 DNA: TGTGCCAGCAGCGCCCCGACAGGCCTCGATGGCTACACCTTC.

This clonotype was seen at least ten times. This chain joins TRBV7-2 and TRBJ2-7, with 11 positions matching TRBD2. Trimming at V came to 5 bases and at J to 4 bases, leaving 7 bases not matched to a gene. Germline V gene sequence: CDR1 SGHTA, CDR2 FQGNSA. The length of the CDR3 is 15 residues. The CDR3 nucleotides read TGTGCCAGCAGCCCTACTAGCGGGGGACTTTACGAGCAGTACTTC. It encodes CASSPTSGGLYEQYF.